This passage covers 10 T cell receptor beta chains from one sample sequenced in a study of human T cells and chemical hapten exposure. Time point meaning: pre-sensitization, week 0. Treatment defined: therapeutic diphenylcyclopropenone sensitization with weekly scalp DPC. Each CDR3 protein is one row after TCRdb ran MiXCR on the RACE reads. The sample carries roughly 64,000 distinct CDR3 sequences, about 11% recorded once. The sample here was whole blood, taken in connection with sensitization to the hapten diphenylcyclopropenone (DPC). These receptor sequences come from a woman in her thirties or forties with alopecia areata. Some clones in this sample may be carry-over from other donors' samples.

This clonotype was recorded many times. This chain joins TRBV6-5 and TRBJ2-6; perhaps TRBD2 as D (7 bases). V was pared by 0 bases and J by 1 base, with 28 bases between. Germline CDR1 MNHEY, CDR2 SVGAGI. The CDR3 length is 23 residues. The CDR3 is CASSYSNLGTSGTTLSGANVLTF. As DNA, the CDR3 is TGTGCCAGCAGTTACTCGAATTTAGGAACGAGCGGGACAACACTTTCTGGGGCCAACGTCCTGACTTTC.

The chain uses TRBV12-5 and TRBJ2-1; 7 nucleotides align to TRBD2. The CDR3 spans 12 residues. Per the germline V gene, CDR1 is LGHNT and CDR2 is FRNRAP. Losses at the gene ends were 6 bases for V and 5 bases for J; bases not matched to a gene: 1. CDR3 region: CASGRGDNEQFF. The CDR3, as DNA: TGTGCTAGTGGCCGGGGGGACAATGAGCAGTTCTTC.

This clonotype was observed many times. This sequence joins TRBV18 and TRBJ2-2; tentative D call: TRBD1 (6 bases). Germline values: CDR1 KGHSH, CDR2 LQKENI. The CDR3 contains 15 residues. V shed 3 bases and J shed 5 bases, with 13 bases lying between them. The CDR3 DNA follows: TGTGCCAGCTCACCCCTTACTACAGGGACCGGGGAGCTGTTTTTT. Its translation: CASSPLTTGTGELFF.

The J gene is TRBJ1-2, the V gene TRBV10-3, with a possible D match to TRBD1 (6 bases). This CDR3 has 13 amino acids. The V gene lost 2 bases and the J gene lost 2 bases, with 6 bases spanning the gap. From germline, CDR1 is ENHRY and CDR2 SYGVKD. The CDR3 DNA follows: TGTGCCATCAGTGAGACAGGGAACTATGGCTACACCTTC. This sequence encodes CAISETGNYGYTF.

This clonotype was detected ten times or more. The chain couples TRBV6-5 to TRBJ1-3; maybe TRBD1 (6 bases). Germline V CDR1 and CDR2: MNHEY, SVGAGI. The germline V and J ends were trimmed by 11 bases and 0 bases, with 11 bases remaining between them. This CDR3 has 13 amino acids. The CDR3 spells CASTGFSGNTIYF. CDR3 in DNA: TGTGCCTCTACAGGGTTCTCTGGAAACACCATATATTTT.

In DNA form, the CDR3 reads TGCAGTGCTAGAGGTTATGGGCTTAGCGGGAGAGGAGAGACCCAGTACTTC. As protein: CSARGYGLSGRGETQYF. The chain employs TRBV20-1 and TRBJ2-5; 9 bases line up with TRBD2. Trimming took 1 base from V and 4 from J; bases not matched to a gene: 13. CDR3 length equals 17 residues. The germline gives CDR1 DFQATT, CDR2 SNEGSKA (reference sequence).

The chain combines TRBV12-3 or TRBV12-4 with TRBJ1-5; the D gene is possibly TRBD1 (6 bases). V was shortened by 5 bases and J by 3 bases, with 14 bases between the two germline ends. The CDR3 runs 15 residues. The CDR3 is CASSPDNRANQPQHF. The CDR3 DNA reads as TGTGCCAGCAGTCCCGACAACAGGGCCAATCAGCCCCAGCATTTT.

This clonotype was observed at least ten times. The chain carries TRBV27 and TRBJ1-1; D unresolved. CDR3 length: 14 residues. The germline V gene encodes CDR1 MNHEY and CDR2 SMNVEV (reference sequence). Trimming cost V 1 base and J 2 bases, with 8 bases left between them. The CDR3 here is CASSLLGFNTEAFF. CDR3 nucleotide sequence: TGTGCCAGCAGTTTATTGGGTTTCAACACTGAAGCTTTCTTT.

A few counts support this clonotype. The CDR3 spells CASSLGLLAGGGQFF. The CDR3 nucleotides are TGTGCCAGCAGCTTAGGCCTGCTAGCGGGAGGCGGGCAGTTCTTC. This chain joins TRBV11-2 and TRBJ2-1, with 11 bases identical to TRBD2. Germline V gene sequence: CDR1 SGHAT, CDR2 FQNNGV. The length of the CDR3 is 15 residues. V trimming: 1 base; J trimming: 12 bases; junction bases outside the gene matches: 8.

The chain is built from TRBV28 and TRBJ2-7; 12 nucleotides align to TRBD2. This CDR3 has 15 residues. V shed 5 bases and J 5 bases; nucleotides not matched to a gene: 7. Germline loops: CDR1 MDHEN, CDR2 SYDVKM. CDR3 in DNA: TGTGCCAGCAGTGAACTAGGACTAGCGGGAAACGAGCAGTACTTC. Its protein is CASSELGLAGNEQYF.